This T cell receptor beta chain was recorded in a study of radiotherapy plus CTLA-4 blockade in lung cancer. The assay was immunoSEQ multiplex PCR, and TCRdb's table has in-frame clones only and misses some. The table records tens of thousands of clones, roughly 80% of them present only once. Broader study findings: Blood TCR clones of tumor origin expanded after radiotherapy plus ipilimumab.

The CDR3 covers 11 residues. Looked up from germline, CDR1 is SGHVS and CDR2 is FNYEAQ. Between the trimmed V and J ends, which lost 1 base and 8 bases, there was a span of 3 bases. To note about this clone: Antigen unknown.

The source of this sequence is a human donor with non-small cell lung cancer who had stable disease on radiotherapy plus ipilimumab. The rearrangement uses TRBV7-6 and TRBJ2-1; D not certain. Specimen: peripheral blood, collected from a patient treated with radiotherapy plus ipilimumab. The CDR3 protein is CASSLGDEQFF. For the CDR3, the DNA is TGTGCCAGCAGCTTAGGGGATGAGCAGTTCTTC.